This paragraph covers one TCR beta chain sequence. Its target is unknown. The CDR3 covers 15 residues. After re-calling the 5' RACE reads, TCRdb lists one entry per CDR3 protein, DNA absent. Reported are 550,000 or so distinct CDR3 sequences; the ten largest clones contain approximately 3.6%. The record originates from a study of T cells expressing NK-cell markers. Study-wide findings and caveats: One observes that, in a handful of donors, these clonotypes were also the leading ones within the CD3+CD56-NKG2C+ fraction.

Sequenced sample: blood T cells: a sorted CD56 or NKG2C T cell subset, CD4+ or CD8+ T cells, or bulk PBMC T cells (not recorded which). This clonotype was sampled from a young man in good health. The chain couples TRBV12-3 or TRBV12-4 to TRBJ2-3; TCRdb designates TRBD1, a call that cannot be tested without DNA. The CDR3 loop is CASSLEVGVVDTQYF.